What follows are 14 T cell receptor beta chains derived from one specimen sequenced in a study of cytomegalovirus exposure and HLA in healthy donors. Primers included in the PCR were 60 Vbeta and 13 Jbeta primers. Data came from immunoSEQ multiplex PCR; TCRdb stores just in-frame clones and leaves some out. This repertoire shows around 100,000 clones, about 79% found once; its top ten account for just under 3%. What was sequenced was PBMCs. Receptors were obtained from a woman in her late teens or twenties in good health and CMV-seropositive.

This clone was seen more than once but under ten times. The J gene is TRBJ2-3, the V gene TRBV2, with a weak D call TRBD2 (5 bases). CDR3 size: 13 residues. The germline gives CDR1 SNHLY, CDR2 FYNNEI. Trimming stripped 3 bases from V and 5 bases from J, with 9 bases between. CDR3 sequence reads: CASSDLRGDTQYF. CDR3 sequence (DNA): TGTGCCAGCAGTGACCTTCGGGGAGATACGCAGTATTTT.

This chain uses TRBV6-1 with TRBJ2-7, with 10 nucleotides matching TRBD1. Germline CDR1 MNHNS, CDR2 SASEGT. The CDR3 runs 15 residues. Trimming cost V 6 bases and J 2 bases; bases outside gene matches: 7. As DNA, the CDR3 is TGTGCCAGCAGAGTCCGGGACAGGGGTACCTACGAGCAGTACTTC. Protein product: CASRVRDRGTYEQYF.

This chain joins TRBV6-5 and TRBJ2-5, with TRBD1 matching over 8 bases. The CDR3 runs 13 residues. CDR1 is MNHEY and CDR2 is SVGAGI in the germline V gene. J lost 2 bases, V lost 6 bases, and 2 bases had no gene match. The CDR3, as DNA: TGTGCCAGCAGGGGACAGGTACAAGAGACCCAGTACTTC. Translating it yields CASRGQVQETQYF.

The V call is TRBV5-4, the J call TRBJ2-7; D gene uncertain. Germline loops: CDR1 SGHNT, CDR2 YYREEE (reference sequence). The CDR3 spans 13 residues. Trimming left V 4 bases short and J 3 bases short, with 11 bases between. The CDR3 here is CASSAAQYYEQYF. The CDR3 nucleotides are TGTGCCAGCAGCGCGGCCCAGTACTACGAGCAGTACTTC. The complete variable domain, with remaining parts taken from reference TRBV5-4 and TRBJ2-7, reads ETGVTQSPTHLIKTRGQQVTLRCSSQSGHNTVSWYQQALGQGPQFIFQYYREEENGRGNFPPRFSGLQFPNYSSELNVNALELDDSALYLCASSAAQYYEQYFGPGTRLTVT.

CDR3 amino acids: CASSQTGRNTEAFF. The CDR3 region has the DNA TGCGCCAGCAGCCAAACAGGGAGGAACACTGAAGCTTTCTTT. The chain has TRBV4-1 and TRBJ1-1; D possibly corresponds to TRBD1 (6 bases). Between the trimmed V and J ends, which lost 2 bases and 1 base, there was a span of 8 bases. This CDR3 region has 14 residues. Germline-derived CDR1 and CDR2 are MGHRA and YSYEKL.

V and J are TRBV5-1 and TRBJ1-1; perhaps TRBD1 as D (6 bases). The CDR3 is made up of 16 amino acids. Trimming took 1 base from V and 4 from J, leaving 17 bases between them. Looked up from germline, CDR1 is SGHRS and CDR2 is YFSETQ. The CDR3 DNA is TGCGCCAGCAGCTTGAATCCGGACAGTTGGAGCACTGAAGCTTTCTTT. This codes for CASSLNPDSWSTEAFF.

The chain couples TRBV5-1 to TRBJ2-2, with D possibly being TRBD1 (6 bases). The CDR3 spans 15 residues. Germline CDR1 and CDR2: SGHRS and YFSETQ. Trimming left V 4 bases short and J 5 bases short, with 15 bases between. The DNA of the CDR3 is TGCGCCAGCAGCCCCCAAGGGGGTCGAACCGGGGAGCTGTTTTTT. It encodes CASSPQGGRTGELFF.

The chain is built from TRBV27 and TRBJ1-5; 9 nucleotides match TRBD1. V dropped 7 bases and J dropped 0; count of bases not matched to a gene: 16. CDR1 and CDR2 (germline): MNHEY, SMNVEV (reference sequence). The CDR3 totals 19 residues. The CDR3 bases are TGTGCCAGCACTTTCTCGGGACAGGGACTGTCTTATAGCAATCAGCCCCAGCATTTT. Residues: CASTFSGQGLSYSNQPQHF.

The V call is TRBV7-9, the J call TRBJ1-1, with a weak D call TRBD1 (6 bases). The CDR3 consists of 13 residues. Trimming took 3 bases from V and 2 from J, leaving 7 bases between them. The germline V gene has CDR1 SEHNR and CDR2 FQNEAQ (reference sequence). DNA for the CDR3: TGTGCCAGCAGCTTCGGGACAAACACTGAAGCTTTCTTT. As protein: CASSFGTNTEAFF.

The V and J genes are TRBV23-1 and TRBJ1-5, with TRBD1 matching over 7 bases. TRBV23-1 is treated as an ORF (open reading frame) with a function not yet certain. The CDR3 spans 16 residues. After removal of 0 bases from V and 3 bases from J, the junction contained 5 bases not matched to a gene. The CDR3 is CASSQSWTGDNQPQHF. In DNA form, the CDR3 reads TGCGCCAGCAGTCAATCTTGGACAGGAGACAATCAGCCCCAGCATTTT.

V usage is TRBV6-5 and J usage is TRBJ2-4; weak D call: TRBD2 (6 bases). Germline V gene lookup returns CDR1 MNHEY and CDR2 SVGAGI. The V and J ends lost 0 bases and 1 base respectively, with 10 bases between them. CDR3 size: 16 residues. In DNA, the CDR3 is TGTGCCAGCAGTTACTCCACGGGGGATGCCAAAAACATTCAGTACTTC. This translates into CASSYSTGDAKNIQYF.

The rearrangement joins TRBV2 to TRBJ1-3, with D possibly matching TRBD1 (6 bases). With 6 bases removed from V and 2 bases from J, the gap between germline ends came to 11 bases. The CDR3 runs to 14 residues. Germline V CDR1 and CDR2: SNHLY, FYNNEI. The CDR3 DNA reads as TGTGCCAGCAGAGCAGGGGACACTGGAAACACCATATATTTT. It codes for CASRAGDTGNTIYF. Looking up the rest from reference TRBV2 and TRBJ1-3 gives the full variable domain: EPEVTQTPSHQVTQMGQEVILRCVPISNHLYFYWYRQILGQKVEFLVSFYNNEISEKSEIFDDQFSVERPDGSNFTLKIRSTKLEDSAMYFCASRAGDTGNTIYFGEGSWLTVV.

The chain employs TRBV5-6 and TRBJ1-1, with 10 bases fitting TRBD1. The germline V gene has CDR1 SGHDT and CDR2 YYEEEE. This CDR3 contains 15 residues. V shed 3 bases and J 3 bases; nucleotides not matched to a gene: 5. CDR3 coding DNA: TGTGCCAGCAGCTCCGGGACAGGGGTGGACACTGAAGCTTTCTTT. Amino acids: CASSSGTGVDTEAFF.

The V call is TRBV28, the J call TRBJ2-3, with D perhaps TRBD2 (5 bases). This CDR3 has 15 residues. Germline V gene sequence: CDR1 MDHEN, CDR2 SYDVKM. Trimming took off 6 bases at V and 2 bases at J, with 15 bases between the two ends. The CDR3 sequence: CASSLKPRDTDTQYF. Here the CDR3 DNA reads TGTGCCAGCAGCCTAAAGCCGAGGGACACAGATACGCAGTATTTT.